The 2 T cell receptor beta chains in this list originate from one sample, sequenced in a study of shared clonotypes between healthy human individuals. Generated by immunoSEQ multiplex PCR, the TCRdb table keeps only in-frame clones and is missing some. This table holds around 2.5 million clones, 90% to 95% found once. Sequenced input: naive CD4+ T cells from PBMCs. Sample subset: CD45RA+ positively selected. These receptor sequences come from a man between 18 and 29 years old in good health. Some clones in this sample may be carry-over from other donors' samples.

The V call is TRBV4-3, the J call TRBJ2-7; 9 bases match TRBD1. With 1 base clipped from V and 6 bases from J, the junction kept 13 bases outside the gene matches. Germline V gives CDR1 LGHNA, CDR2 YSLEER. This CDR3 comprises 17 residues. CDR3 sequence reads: CASSQVVGQGFGGEQYF. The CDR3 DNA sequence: TGCGCCAGCAGCCAAGTCGTGGGACAGGGTTTCGGGGGCGAGCAGTACTTC.

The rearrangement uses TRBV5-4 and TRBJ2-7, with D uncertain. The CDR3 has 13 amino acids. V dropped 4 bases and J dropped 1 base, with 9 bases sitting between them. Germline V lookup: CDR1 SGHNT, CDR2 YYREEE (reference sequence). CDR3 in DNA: TGTGCCAGCAGCGCTCTGCGGTCCTACGAGCAGTACTTC. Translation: CASSALRSYEQYF.